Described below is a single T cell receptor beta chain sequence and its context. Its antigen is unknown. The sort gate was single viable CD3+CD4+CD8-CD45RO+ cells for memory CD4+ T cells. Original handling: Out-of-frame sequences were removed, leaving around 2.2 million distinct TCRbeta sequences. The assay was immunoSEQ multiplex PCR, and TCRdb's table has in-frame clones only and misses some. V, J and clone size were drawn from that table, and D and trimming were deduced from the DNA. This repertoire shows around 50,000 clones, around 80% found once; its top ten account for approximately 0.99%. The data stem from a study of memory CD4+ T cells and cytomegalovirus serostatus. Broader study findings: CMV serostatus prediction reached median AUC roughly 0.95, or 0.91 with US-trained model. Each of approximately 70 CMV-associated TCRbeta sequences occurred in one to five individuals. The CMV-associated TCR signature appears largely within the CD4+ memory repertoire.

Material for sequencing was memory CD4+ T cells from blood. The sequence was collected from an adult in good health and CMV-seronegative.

Here the CDR3 reads CASSLNRDQPQHF. CDR3 DNA: TGTGCCAGCAGCTTAAATAGGGATCAGCCCCAGCATTTT. The chain combines TRBV7-2 with TRBJ1-5; D call uncertain. There are 13 residues in the CDR3. Trimming removed 2 bases at V and 5 bases at J, with 7 bases between. Germline values: CDR1 SGHTA, CDR2 FQGNSA.